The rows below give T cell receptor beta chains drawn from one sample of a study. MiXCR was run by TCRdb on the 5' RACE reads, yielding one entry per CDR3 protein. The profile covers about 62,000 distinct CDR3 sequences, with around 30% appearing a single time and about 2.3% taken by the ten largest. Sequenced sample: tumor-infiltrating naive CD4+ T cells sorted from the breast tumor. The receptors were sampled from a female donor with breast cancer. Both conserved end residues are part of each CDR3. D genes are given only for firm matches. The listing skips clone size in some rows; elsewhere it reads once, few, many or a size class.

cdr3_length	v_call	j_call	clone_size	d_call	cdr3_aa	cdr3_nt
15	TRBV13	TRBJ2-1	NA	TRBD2	CASSLGSGRDNEQFF	TGTGCCAGCAGCTTAGGATCCGGGAGGGACAATGAGCAGTTCTTC
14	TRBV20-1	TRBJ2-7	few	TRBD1	CSARDPGQGYEQYF	TGCAGTGCTAGAGACCCGGGACAGGGGTACGAGCAGTACTTC
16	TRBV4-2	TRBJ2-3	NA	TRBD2	CASSQDGLAGTDTQYF	TGTGCCAGCAGCCAAGACGGACTAGCGGGTACAGATACGCAGTATTTT
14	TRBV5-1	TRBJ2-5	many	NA	CASSPNGPPETQYF	TGCGCCAGCAGCCCCAATGGGCCCCCGGAGACCCAGTACTTC
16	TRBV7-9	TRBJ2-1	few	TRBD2	CASSSGTSGSYNEQFF	TGTGCCAGCAGCTCGGGGACTAGCGGGAGTTACAATGAGCAGTTCTTC
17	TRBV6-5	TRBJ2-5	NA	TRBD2	CASSYSASGGSRETQYF	TGTGCCAGCAGTTACTCGGCTAGCGGGGGATCCAGGGAGACCCAGTACTTC
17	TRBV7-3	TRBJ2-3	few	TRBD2	CASSLTSGGESTDTQYF	TGTGCCAGCAGCTTAACTAGCGGGGGAGAAAGCACAGATACGCAGTATTTT
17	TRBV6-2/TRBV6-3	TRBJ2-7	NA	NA	CASSYDPGSYFSYEQYF	TGTGCCAGCAGTTACGATCCCGGGTCCTACTTCTCCTACGAGCAGTACTTC
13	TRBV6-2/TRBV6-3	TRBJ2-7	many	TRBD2	CATGGTSLYEQYF	TGTGCCACCGGGGGGACTAGCCTCTACGAGCAGTACTTC
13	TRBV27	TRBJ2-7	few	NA	CASSRKYGHEQYF	TGTGCCAGCAGTCGAAAATATGGCCACGAGCAGTACTTC
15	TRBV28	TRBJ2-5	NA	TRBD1	CASRPQGFMGETQYF	TGTGCCAGCAGACCACAGGGGTTCATGGGGGAGACCCAGTACTTC
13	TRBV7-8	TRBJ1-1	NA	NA	CASSLSVNTEAFF	TGTGCCAGCAGCTTAAGCGTGAACACTGAAGCTTTCTTT
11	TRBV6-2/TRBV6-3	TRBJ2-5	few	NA	CASSSQYTQYF	TGTGCCAGCAGTTCCCAGTATACCCAGTACTTC
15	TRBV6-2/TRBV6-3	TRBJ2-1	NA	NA	CASSYKETSYNEQFF	TGTGCCAGCAGTTACAAGGAGACATCCTACAATGAGCAGTTCTTC
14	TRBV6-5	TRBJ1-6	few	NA	CASSYTTSNSPLHF	TGTGCCAGCAGTTACACAACATCTAATTCACCCCTCCACTTT
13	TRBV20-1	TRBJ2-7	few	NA	CSASFLGSDEQYF	TGCAGTGCTAGTTTTCTGGGTAGCGACGAGCAGTACTTC
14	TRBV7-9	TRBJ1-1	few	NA	CASSYAAGGTEAFF	TGTGCCAGCAGCTACGCGGCCGGGGGGACTGAAGCTTTCTTT
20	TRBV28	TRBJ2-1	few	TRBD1	CASSLERITGQSLFYNEQFF	TGTGCCAGCAGTTTAGAACGCATAACGGGACAGTCCCTGTTCTACAATGAGCAGTTCTTC
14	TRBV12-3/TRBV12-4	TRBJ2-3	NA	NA	CASSTRVRSDTQYF	TGTGCCAGCAGTACCCGGGTGCGGTCAGATACGCAGTATTTT
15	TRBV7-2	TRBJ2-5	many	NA	CASSLGGGSQETQYF	TGTGCCAGCAGCTTGGGGGGTGGGTCCCAAGAGACCCAGTACTTC
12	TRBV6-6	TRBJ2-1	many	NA	CASSTANNEQFF	TGTGCCAGCTCGACAGCAAACAATGAGCAGTTCTTC
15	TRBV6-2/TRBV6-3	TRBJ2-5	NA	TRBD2	CASRELAGGQETQYF	TGTGCCAGCAGGGAACTAGCGGGAGGCCAAGAGACCCAGTACTTC
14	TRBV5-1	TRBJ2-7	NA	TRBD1	CASSLVRGLYEQYF	TGCGCCAGCAGCTTGGTGAGGGGGCTCTACGAGCAGTACTTC
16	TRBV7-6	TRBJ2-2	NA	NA	CASSLIGGPNTGELFF	TGTGCCAGCAGCTTAATTGGGGGTCCGAACACCGGGGAGCTGTTTTTT
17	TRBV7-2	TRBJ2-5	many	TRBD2	CASSPGTSGRARETQYF	TGTGCCAGCAGCCCCGGGACTAGCGGGAGGGCCAGGGAGACCCAGTACTTC
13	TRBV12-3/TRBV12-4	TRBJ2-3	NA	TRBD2	CASSYFGTSVGYF	TGTGCCAGCAGTTACTTTGGGACTAGCGTGGGGTATTTT
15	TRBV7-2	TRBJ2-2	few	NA	CASSREWGHTGELFF	TGTGCCAGCAGCCGGGAATGGGGTCACACCGGGGAGCTGTTTTTT
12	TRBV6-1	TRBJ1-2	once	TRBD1	CASTDRWDGYIF	TGTGCCAGCACGGACAGGTGGGATGGCTACATCTTC
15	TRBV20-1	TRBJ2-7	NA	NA	CSASDTGTGTYEQYF	TGCAGTGCTAGCGATACCGGGACTGGGACCTACGAGCAGTACTTC
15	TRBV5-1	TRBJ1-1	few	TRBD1	CASSRQTGENTEAFF	TGCGCCAGCAGCCGACAGACAGGGGAGAACACTGAAGCTTTCTTT
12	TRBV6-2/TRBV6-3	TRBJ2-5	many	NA	CARRSRQETQYF	TGTGCCAGACGGTCGCGGCAAGAGACCCAGTACTTC
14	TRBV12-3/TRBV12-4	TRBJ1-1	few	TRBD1	CASSLGQGDTEAFF	TGTGCCAGCAGTTTAGGACAGGGTGACACTGAAGCTTTCTTT
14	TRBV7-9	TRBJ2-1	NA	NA	CASGHGWDYNEQFF	TGTGCCAGCGGACACGGGTGGGACTACAATGAGCAGTTCTTC
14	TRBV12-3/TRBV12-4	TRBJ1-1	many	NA	CASSFSHLNTEAFF	TGTGCCAGCAGTTTTTCTCACCTGAACACTGAAGCTTTCTTT
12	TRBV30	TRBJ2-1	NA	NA	CAWSVQGNEQFF	TGTGCCTGGAGTGTCCAGGGTAATGAGCAGTTCTTC
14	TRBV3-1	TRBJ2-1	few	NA	CASSQGGAYNEQFF	TGTGCCAGCAGCCAAGGGGGGGCCTACAATGAGCAGTTCTTC
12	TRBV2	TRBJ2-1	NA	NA	CASTPVLNEQFF	TGTGCCAGCACGCCCGTGCTCAATGAGCAGTTCTTC
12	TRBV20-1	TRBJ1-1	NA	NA	CSAREGGNYAFF	TGCAGTGCTAGAGAGGGGGGAAACTACGCTTTCTTT
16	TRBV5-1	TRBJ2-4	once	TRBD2	CVSSVGLAGVKNIQYF	TGCGTCAGCAGCGTCGGACTAGCGGGAGTCAAAAACATTCAGTACTTC
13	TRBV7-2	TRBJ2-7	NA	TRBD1	CASSPQTGSEQYF	TGTGCCAGCAGCCCCCAGACAGGGTCCGAGCAGTACTTC
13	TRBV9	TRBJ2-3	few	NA	CASTKSQTDTQYF	TGTGCCAGCACCAAGAGCCAGACAGATACGCAGTATTTT
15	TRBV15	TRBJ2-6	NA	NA	CATSRGNSGANVLTF	TGTGCCACCAGCAGAGGAAACTCTGGGGCCAACGTCCTGACTTTC
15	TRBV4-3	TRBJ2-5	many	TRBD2	CASSQGLAGVETQYF	TGCGCCAGCAGCCAAGGACTAGCGGGAGTGGAGACCCAGTACTTC
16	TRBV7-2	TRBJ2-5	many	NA	CASSLYVVGYQETQYF	TGTGCCAGCAGCTTATATGTAGTTGGGTACCAAGAGACCCAGTACTTC